The sequence of this T cell receptor beta chain was determined in a study of blood T cell repertoires in COVID-19. At the level of the study: Acute and convalescent COVID-19 samples came from the United States, Italy and Spain.

In the authors' methods: Reference gene primer amplification yielded estimated nucleated cell counts. Some clones are missing from TCRdb's copy, which holds only in-frame ones; the method was immunoSEQ multiplex PCR. V and J calls and clone size are given by that table; D and trimming were obtained from the DNA. The sample includes 150,000 to 200,000 clones, approximately 86% of them seen just once. The CDR3 has 14 amino acids. Germline V gives CDR1 SGHNT, CDR2 YYREEE (reference sequence). The V and J ends lost 4 bases and 0 bases respectively, with 10 bases between them. Sequenced sample: peripheral blood. The chain has TRBV5-4 and TRBJ1-1; the D gene is possibly TRBD1 (6 bases). The TCR was taken from a man in his fifties with active or convalescent COVID-19. The CDR3 region has the DNA TGTGCCAGCAGCACCACAGGGATGAACACTGAAGCTTTCTTT. As protein: CASSTTGMNTEAFF.